The 10 T cell receptor beta chains below were found in one sample sequenced in a study of cytomegalovirus exposure and HLA in healthy donors. Researchers ran the PCR with 60 Vbeta and 13 Jbeta primers. Libraries were prepared by immunoSEQ multiplex PCR; TCRdb keeps only in-frame clonotypes and omits some of them. Of roughly 100,000 clones in the sample, about 80% were seen once. Sequenced input: PBMCs. The receptors stem from a female donor in good health and CMV-seropositive.

This rearrangement joins TRBV4-1 to TRBJ2-3; weak D call: TRBD1 (6 bases). CDR3 length equals 14 residues. The germline V gene encodes CDR1 MGHRA and CDR2 YSYEKL. The V gene lost 5 bases and the J gene lost 1 base, with 10 bases spanning the gap. The CDR3 loop reads CASSYRAGTDTQYF. The CDR3 bases are TGCGCCAGCAGCTACAGGGCAGGCACAGATACGCAGTATTTT.

This clone was recorded a few times. The genes are TRBV5-5 and TRBJ2-3; D perhaps matches TRBD1 (6 bases). V shed 2 bases and J shed 3 bases, with 7 bases lying between them. The CDR3 is made up of 13 amino acids. The V gene's germline CDR1 is SGHKS and CDR2 YYEKEE (reference sequence). The CDR3 DNA reads TGTGCCAGCAGCTTAGGGGGTACAGATACGCAGTATTTT. Its translation: CASSLGGTDTQYF.

V and J are TRBV6-4 and TRBJ1-2, with D possibly matching TRBD1 (6 bases). The CDR3 sequence is 13 residues long. Trimming stripped 6 bases from V and 5 bases from J, with 13 bases between. CDR1 is MRHNA and CDR2 is SNTAGT in the germline V gene. The CDR3 DNA reads as TGTGCCAGCAGCAGGGGACTAGGTTATGGCTACACCTTC. This translates into CASSRGLGYGYTF.

This chain connects TRBV19 to TRBJ1-1; 9 bases line up with TRBD1. Trimming cost V 6 bases and J 1 base; bases outside gene matches: 0. Germline V gives CDR1 LNHDA, CDR2 SQIVND (reference sequence). The length of the CDR3 is 13 residues. CDR3 coding DNA: TGTGCCAGTAGGGACAGGGGGAACACTGAAGCTTTCTTT. The encoded protein is CASRDRGNTEAFF.

The V and J genes are TRBV9 and TRBJ1-2, with D tentatively TRBD1 (5 bases). Trimming took off 7 bases at V and 5 bases at J, with 12 bases between the two ends. The V gene's germline CDR1 is SGDLS and CDR2 YYNGEE. The CDR3 is made up of 12 amino acids. The CDR3, as DNA: TGTGCCAGCGAGAGCAGGGCATATGGCTACACCTTC. It specifies CASESRAYGYTF.

The CDR3 reads CASWETGTQETQYF. The CDR3 DNA reads TGTGCCAGCTGGGAGACAGGGACTCAAGAGACCCAGTACTTC. The rearrangement joins TRBV6-1 to TRBJ2-5, with D perhaps matching TRBD1 (7 bases). Trimming left V 8 bases short and J 2 bases short, with 15 bases between. Looked up from germline, CDR1 is MNHNS and CDR2 is SASEGT. The CDR3 has 14 residues.

The chain is built from TRBV6-5 and TRBJ2-7; 9 bases align to TRBD1. The CDR3 spans 14 residues. Germline CDR1 is MNHEY and CDR2 is SVGAGI. V shed 8 bases, J shed 4 bases, and the junction held 9 bases outside the gene matches. CDR3: CASGPRTGVYEQYF. The CDR3 coding sequence is TGTGCCAGCGGCCCCCGGACAGGGGTTTACGAGCAGTACTTC.

The chain joins TRBV15 to TRBJ2-6; a weak D match, TRBD1 (6 bases). Germline loops: CDR1 LNHNV, CDR2 YYDKDF (reference sequence). V shed 1 base and J shed 0 bases, with 16 bases lying between them. This CDR3 is 19 amino acids long. CDR3 sequence reads: CATSRAGTPDFSGANVLTF. The CDR3 nucleotides are TGTGCCACCAGCAGAGCCGGGACACCAGACTTCTCTGGGGCCAACGTCCTGACTTTC.

This chain's CDR3 is CASSKRGGLPYNEQFF. The CDR3, as DNA: TGTGCCAGCAGTAAACGGGGGGGCCTCCCCTACAATGAGCAGTTCTTC. The rearrangement links TRBV2 to TRBJ2-1; TRBD2 agrees at 8 bases. CDR1 and CDR2 (germline): SNHLY, FYNNEI. Unmatched junction bases numbered 8, after V lost 5 bases and J lost 2 bases. CDR3 length: 16 amino acids.

The V call is TRBV30, the J call TRBJ1-1; a possible D gene is TRBD1 (6 bases). V dropped 2 bases and J dropped 7 bases, with 17 bases sitting between them. Germline lookup yields CDR1 GTSNPN and CDR2 SVGIG (reference sequence). The CDR3 totals 14 residues. The CDR3 loop is CAWSNQATGSEAFF. The CDR3 DNA is TGTGCCTGGAGTAATCAAGCTACAGGGAGTGAAGCTTTCTTT.